This entry lists 18 T cell receptor beta chains sequenced from one sample in a study of blood T cell repertoires in COVID-19. Generated by immunoSEQ multiplex PCR, the TCRdb table keeps only in-frame clones and is missing some. The sample has 90,000 to 120,000 clones, less than 75% seen once; the top ten hold about 2%. The sample consisted of peripheral blood. These receptors originate from a woman aged 40-49 years with acute or convalescent COVID-19.

This sequence joins TRBV18 and TRBJ2-5, with TRBD2 identical over 11 bases. Germline values: CDR1 KGHSH, CDR2 LQKENI. Trimming cost V 3 bases and J 5 bases; bases outside gene matches: 2. The CDR3 consists of 14 residues. CDR3 sequence (DNA): TGTGCCAGCTCACCCCTAGCGGGGGGCGAGACCCAGTACTTC. Encoded protein: CASSPLAGGETQYF.

The chain recombines TRBV28 with TRBJ1-1; D may be TRBD1 (6 bases). V gave up 6 bases and J gave up 6 bases, with 11 bases separating them. The germline gives CDR1 MDHEN, CDR2 SYDVKM. CDR3 size: 12 residues. CDR3 coding DNA: TGTGCCAGCAGCACAGGGCTCTCTGAAGCTTTCTTT. Translation: CASSTGLSEAFF.

This clone came up a few times. The chain has TRBV6-5 and TRBJ1-3; weak D call: TRBD1 (6 bases). The germline V and J ends were trimmed by 5 bases and 5 bases, with 13 bases remaining between them. The CDR3 covers 14 residues. Germline V lookup: CDR1 MNHEY, CDR2 SVGAGI. CDR3 protein: CASSTFGQRNTIYF. The CDR3 region has the DNA TGTGCCAGCAGTACTTTTGGACAGAGAAACACCATATATTTT.

The J gene is TRBJ2-3, the V gene TRBV19, with 8 bases aligning to TRBD2. The CDR3 is 15 amino acids. The V gene end was trimmed by 3 bases and the J gene end by 3 bases; junction bases not matched to a gene: 5. Germline V gives CDR1 LNHDA, CDR2 SQIVND (reference sequence). The DNA for the CDR3 is TGTGCCAGTAGTATCGGGGGGGGGTATACAGATACGCAGTATTTT. This sequence encodes CASSIGGGYTDTQYF.

This chain connects TRBV2 to TRBJ2-5; TRBD1 aligns across 8 bases. The CDR3 extends over 13 amino acids. The germline CDR1 and CDR2 sequences are SNHLY and FYNNEI. With V trimmed by 3 bases and J by 4 bases, 1 base remained unmatched. The CDR3 is CASSDRGRETQYF. The CDR3 DNA sequence: TGTGCCAGCAGTGACAGGGGGCGAGAGACCCAGTACTTC.

This clone was picked up one time. This rearrangement joins TRBV6-5 to TRBJ1-2; 7 positions agree with TRBD1. CDR1 is MNHEY, CDR2 SVGAGI, per germline. CDR3 size: 15 residues. After removal of 0 bases from V and 3 bases from J, the junction contained 4 bases not matched to a gene. Written as DNA, the CDR3 is TGTGCCAGCAGTTACTCGACAGGGCCTTACTATGGCTACACCTTC. It specifies CASSYSTGPYYGYTF.

V gene TRBV5-5 combines with J gene TRBJ2-5, with D unclear. Germline lookup yields CDR1 SGHKS and CDR2 YYEKEE (reference sequence). V dropped 1 base and J dropped 9 bases, with 13 bases sitting between them. The CDR3 has 13 amino acids. The CDR3 sequence is CASSLLGQAAQYF. The CDR3 region has the DNA TGTGCCAGCAGCTTGTTGGGCCAGGCCGCCCAGTACTTC.

This clone was observed a few times. This chain connects TRBV24-1 to TRBJ2-6; TRBD1 aligns across 8 bases. The CDR3 sequence is 18 residues long. In germline, CDR1 is KGHDR, CDR2 SFDVKD. J was trimmed by 0 bases and V by 2 bases; bases with no gene match: 5. CDR3 nucleotide sequence: TGTGCCACCAGTGATTCCCGGGACAGGTACTCTGGGGCCAACGTCCTGACTTTC. Translated: CATSDSRDRYSGANVLTF.

The rearrangement uses TRBV11-3 and TRBJ2-3; the match to TRBD1 covers 8 bases. This CDR3 has 15 amino acids. Germline V lookup: CDR1 SGHNT, CDR2 YENEEA. J lost 2 bases, V lost 5 bases, and 6 bases had no gene match. The CDR3: CASSPTGAITDTQYF. For the CDR3, the DNA is TGTGCCAGCAGCCCGACAGGGGCCATCACAGATACGCAGTATTTT.

There are many counts of this clone. V gene TRBV27 combines with J gene TRBJ1-6; a weak D match, TRBD1 (6 bases). V lost 3 bases, J lost 0 bases, and 18 bases lay in between. The CDR3 runs to 19 residues. In germline, CDR1 is MNHEY, CDR2 SMNVEV (reference sequence). The CDR3 loop is CASSFLGHPRGSYNSPLHF. CDR3 coding DNA: TGTGCCAGCAGTTTTCTAGGACATCCCAGGGGCTCCTATAATTCACCCCTCCACTTT.

This chain links TRBV19 with TRBJ2-3; 8 positions match TRBD2. Germline V gives CDR1 LNHDA, CDR2 SQIVND (reference sequence). The J segment lost 6 bases and the V segment lost 3 bases, leaving 8 bases of the junction unmatched. The CDR3 has 15 amino acids. As DNA, the CDR3 is TGTGCCAGTAGTATCTTTGCGGGGGGCGGGGATACGCAGTATTTT. Amino acids: CASSIFAGGGDTQYF.

The CDR3 coding sequence is TGTGCCAGCTCACTTAATCCGAACACCGGGGAGCTGTTTTTT. This encodes CASSLNPNTGELFF. The chain has TRBV18 and TRBJ2-2, with D uncertain. Germline CDR1 KGHSH, CDR2 LQKENI. The CDR3 covers 14 residues. Trimming removed 4 bases at V and 0 bases at J, with 6 bases between.

The chain employs TRBV14 and TRBJ1-1, with D possibly TRBD1 on 5 matching bases. The CDR3 length is 13 residues. Per the germline V gene, CDR1 is SGHDN and CDR2 is FVKESK. V dropped 1 base and J dropped 4 bases, with 7 bases sitting between them. The CDR3 here is CASSQAGFTEAFF. DNA for the CDR3: TGTGCCAGCAGCCAAGCAGGGTTCACTGAAGCTTTCTTT.

This clone appeared many times. This specimen includes other DNA sequences encoding the same CDR3. The V and J genes are TRBV5-5 and TRBJ1-5; 7 bases map to TRBD1. The CDR3 consists of 13 residues. J gave up 6 bases and V 3 bases, and 3 bases lay outside the gene matches. Germline-derived CDR1 and CDR2 are SGHKS and YYEKEE (reference sequence). The CDR3 is CASSSTGAQPQHF. In DNA form, the CDR3 reads TGTGCCAGCAGCTCTACAGGGGCTCAGCCCCAGCATTTT.

The chain is built from TRBV4-3 and TRBJ2-1; 8 nucleotides line up with TRBD1. CDR1 and CDR2 from the germline V gene are LGHNA and YSLEER. V lost 1 base to trimming and J lost 3 bases; unmatched junction nucleotides: 2. This CDR3 is built from 15 residues. CDR3 DNA: TGCGCCAGCAGCCAAGGGACAGGGAACTACAATGAGCAGTTCTTC. Translated, it gives CASSQGTGNYNEQFF.

V is TRBV5-1 and J is TRBJ2-1, with 7 bases that match TRBD2. Germline CDR1 is SGHRS and CDR2 is YFSETQ. V shed 6 bases, J shed 0 bases, and the junction held 3 bases outside the gene matches. This CDR3 has 14 residues. Here the CDR3 DNA reads TGCGCCAGCACCGGGACTAACTCCTACAATGAGCAGTTCTTC. As protein: CASTGTNSYNEQFF.

The chain links TRBV2 to TRBJ2-3; 9 bases match TRBD1. V was clipped by 5 bases and J by 2 bases; unmatched bases: 5. This CDR3 spans 15 amino acids. CDR1 is SNHLY and CDR2 is FYNNEI in the germline V gene. Here the CDR3 DNA reads TGTGCCAGCAGTCCCCGACAGGGGGTCACAGATACGCAGTATTTT. It encodes CASSPRQGVTDTQYF.

This chain links TRBV27 with TRBJ2-2, with 9 bases identical to TRBD1. Germline-derived CDR1 and CDR2 are MNHEY and SMNVEV (reference sequence). V shed 6 bases and J 4 bases; nucleotides not matched to a gene: 12. The CDR3 totals 17 residues. CDR3 DNA: TGTGCCAGCAGACGCCCGAGGGACAGGGAGGGCACCGGGGAGCTGTTTTTT. Its translation is CASRRPRDREGTGELFF.